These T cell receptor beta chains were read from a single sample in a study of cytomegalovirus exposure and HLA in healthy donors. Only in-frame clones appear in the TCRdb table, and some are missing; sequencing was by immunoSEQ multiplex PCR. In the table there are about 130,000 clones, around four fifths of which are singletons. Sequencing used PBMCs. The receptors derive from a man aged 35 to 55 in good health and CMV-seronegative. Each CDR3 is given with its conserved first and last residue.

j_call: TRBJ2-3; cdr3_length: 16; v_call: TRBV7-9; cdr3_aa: CASSLGLAGRTDTQYF
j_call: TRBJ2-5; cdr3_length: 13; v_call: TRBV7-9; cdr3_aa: CASSLAFRETQYF
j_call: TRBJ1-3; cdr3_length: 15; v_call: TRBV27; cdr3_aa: CASSRVVGPGNTIYF
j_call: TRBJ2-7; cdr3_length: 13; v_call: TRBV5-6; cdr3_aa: CASSSRTSLEQYF
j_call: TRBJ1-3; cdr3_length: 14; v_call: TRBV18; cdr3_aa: CASSPRGSSNTIYF
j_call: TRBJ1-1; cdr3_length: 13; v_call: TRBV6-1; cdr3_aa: CASTLERGTEAFF
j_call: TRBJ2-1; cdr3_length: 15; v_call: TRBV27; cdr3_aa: CASSLVAGSYNEQFF
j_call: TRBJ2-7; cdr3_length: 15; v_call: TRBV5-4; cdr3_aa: CASSLGRTGVGEQYF
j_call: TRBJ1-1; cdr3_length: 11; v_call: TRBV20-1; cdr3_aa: CSAPRGAEAFF
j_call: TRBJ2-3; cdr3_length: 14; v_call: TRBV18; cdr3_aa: CASSPGLGGDTQYF
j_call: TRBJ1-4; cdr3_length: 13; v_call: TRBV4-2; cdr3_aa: CASSQDRNEKLFF
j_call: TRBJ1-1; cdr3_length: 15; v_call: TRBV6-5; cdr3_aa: CASSCSKTRNTEAFF
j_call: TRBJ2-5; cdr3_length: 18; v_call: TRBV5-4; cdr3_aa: CASSPKPGTGDYQETQYF
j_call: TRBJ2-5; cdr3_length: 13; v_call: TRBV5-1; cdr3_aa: CASSLTGRETQYF
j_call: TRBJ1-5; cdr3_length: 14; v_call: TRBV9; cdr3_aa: CASSEGASNQPQHF
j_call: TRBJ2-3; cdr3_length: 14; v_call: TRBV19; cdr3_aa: CASSIGDSTDTQYF
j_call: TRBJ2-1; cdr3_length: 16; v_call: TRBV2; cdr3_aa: CASSEGLAAHYNEQFF
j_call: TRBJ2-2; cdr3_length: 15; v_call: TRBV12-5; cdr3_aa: CASGWEATNTGELFF
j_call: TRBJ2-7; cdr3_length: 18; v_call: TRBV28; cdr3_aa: CASSLRGPTGSSSYEQYF
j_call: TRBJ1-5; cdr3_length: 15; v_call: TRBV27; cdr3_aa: CASSPRGLSNQPQHF
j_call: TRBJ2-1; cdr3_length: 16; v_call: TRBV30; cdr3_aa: CAWSRGIAGGSNEQFF
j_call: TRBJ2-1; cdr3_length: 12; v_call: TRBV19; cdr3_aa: CASSPGRGEQFF
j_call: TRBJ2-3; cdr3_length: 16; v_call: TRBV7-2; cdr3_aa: CASSPRGGGSTDTQYF
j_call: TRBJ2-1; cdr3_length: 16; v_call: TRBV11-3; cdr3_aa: CASSLRGASSYNEQFF
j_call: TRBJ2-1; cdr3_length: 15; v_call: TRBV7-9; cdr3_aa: CASSVTQGSYNEQFF
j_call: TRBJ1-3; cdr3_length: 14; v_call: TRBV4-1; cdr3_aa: CASSQRLEGNTIYF
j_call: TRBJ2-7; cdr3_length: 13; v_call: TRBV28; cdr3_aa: CASIGTGSYEQYF
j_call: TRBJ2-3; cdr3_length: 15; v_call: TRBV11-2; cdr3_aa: CASSEDRGPGDTQYF
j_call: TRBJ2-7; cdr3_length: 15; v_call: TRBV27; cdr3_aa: CASSLSGTAFYEQYF
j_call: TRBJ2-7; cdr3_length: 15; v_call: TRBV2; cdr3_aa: CASSEHGGESYEQYF
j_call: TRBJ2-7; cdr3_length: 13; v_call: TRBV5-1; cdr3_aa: CASGTEIGDEQYF
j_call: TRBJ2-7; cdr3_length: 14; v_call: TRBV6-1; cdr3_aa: CASSGTSGTLEQYF
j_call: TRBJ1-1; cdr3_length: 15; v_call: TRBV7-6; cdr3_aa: CASSLGTDSGTEAFF
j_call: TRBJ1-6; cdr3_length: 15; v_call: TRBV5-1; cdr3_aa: CASSTRQGKDSPLHF
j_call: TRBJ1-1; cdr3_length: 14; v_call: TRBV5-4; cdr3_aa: CASSLSDRGTEAFF
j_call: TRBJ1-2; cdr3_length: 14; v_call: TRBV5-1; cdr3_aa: CASSPLGTTGGYTF
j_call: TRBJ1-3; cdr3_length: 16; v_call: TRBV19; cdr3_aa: CASRTGSDGPGNTIYF
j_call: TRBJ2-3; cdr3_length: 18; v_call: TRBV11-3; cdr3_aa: CASSLGAGEEGGTDTQYF
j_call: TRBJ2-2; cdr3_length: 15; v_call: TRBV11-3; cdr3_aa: CASSLFGGNTGELFF
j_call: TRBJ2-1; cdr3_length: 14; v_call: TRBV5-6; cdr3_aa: CASSPLTESNEQFF
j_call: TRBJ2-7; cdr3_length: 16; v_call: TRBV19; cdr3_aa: CASSIDGSGSGYEQYF
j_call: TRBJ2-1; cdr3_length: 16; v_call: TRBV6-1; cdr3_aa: CASSEGVRVPVNEQFF
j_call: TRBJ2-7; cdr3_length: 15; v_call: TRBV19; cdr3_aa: CASSISAAPTNEQYF
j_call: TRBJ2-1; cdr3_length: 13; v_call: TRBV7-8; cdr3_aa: CASSFGGGNEQFF
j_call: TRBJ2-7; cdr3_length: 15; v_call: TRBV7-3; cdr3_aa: CASSVTSGRVHEQYF
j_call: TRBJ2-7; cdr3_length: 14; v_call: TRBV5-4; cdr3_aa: CASSFGRGGREQYF
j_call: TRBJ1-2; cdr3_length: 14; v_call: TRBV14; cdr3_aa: CASSQGGRHYGYTF
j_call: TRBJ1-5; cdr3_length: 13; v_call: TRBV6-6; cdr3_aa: CASSNRGDQPQHF
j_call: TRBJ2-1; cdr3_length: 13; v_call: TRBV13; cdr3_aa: CASSFEFYNEQFF
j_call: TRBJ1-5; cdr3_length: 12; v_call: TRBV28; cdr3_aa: CASSFSNQPQHF
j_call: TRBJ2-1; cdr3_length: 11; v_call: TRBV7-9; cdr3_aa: CASSSTDEQFF
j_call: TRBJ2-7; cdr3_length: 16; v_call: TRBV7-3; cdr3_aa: CASSLNGQGAQGEQYF